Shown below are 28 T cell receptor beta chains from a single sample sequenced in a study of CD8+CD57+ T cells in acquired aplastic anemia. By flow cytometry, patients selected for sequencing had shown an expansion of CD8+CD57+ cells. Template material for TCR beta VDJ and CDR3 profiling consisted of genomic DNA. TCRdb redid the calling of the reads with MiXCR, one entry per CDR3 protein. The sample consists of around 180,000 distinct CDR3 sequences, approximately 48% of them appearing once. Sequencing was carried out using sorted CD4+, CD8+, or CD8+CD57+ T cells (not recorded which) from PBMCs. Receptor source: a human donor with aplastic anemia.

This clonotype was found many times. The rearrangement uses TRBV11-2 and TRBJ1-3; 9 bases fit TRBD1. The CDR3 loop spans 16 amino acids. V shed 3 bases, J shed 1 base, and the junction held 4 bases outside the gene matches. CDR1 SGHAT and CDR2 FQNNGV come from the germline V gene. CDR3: CASSFGGTGSGNTIYF. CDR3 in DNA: TGTGCCAGCAGCTTCGGCGGGACAGGGTCTGGAAACACCATATATTTT. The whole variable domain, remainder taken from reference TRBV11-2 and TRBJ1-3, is EAGVAQSPRYKIIEKRQSVAFWCNPISGHATLYWYQQILGQGPKLLIQFQNNGVVDDSQLPKDRFSAERLKGVDSTLKIQPAKLEDSAVYLCASSFGGTGSGNTIYFGEGSWLTVV.

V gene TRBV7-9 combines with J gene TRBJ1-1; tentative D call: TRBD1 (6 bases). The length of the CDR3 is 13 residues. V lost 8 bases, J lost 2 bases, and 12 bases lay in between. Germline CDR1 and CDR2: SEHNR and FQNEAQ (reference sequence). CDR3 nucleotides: TGTGCCAGCGGAAAGGGACAAAACACTGAAGCTTTCTTT. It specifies CASGKGQNTEAFF.

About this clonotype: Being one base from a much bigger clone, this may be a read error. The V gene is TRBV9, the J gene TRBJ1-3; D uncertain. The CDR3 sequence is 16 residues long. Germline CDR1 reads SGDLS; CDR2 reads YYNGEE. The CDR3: CASSVGDTFSGSTIYF. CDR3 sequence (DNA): TGTGCCAGCAGCGTAGGGGATACTTTCTCTGGAAGCACCATATATTTT.

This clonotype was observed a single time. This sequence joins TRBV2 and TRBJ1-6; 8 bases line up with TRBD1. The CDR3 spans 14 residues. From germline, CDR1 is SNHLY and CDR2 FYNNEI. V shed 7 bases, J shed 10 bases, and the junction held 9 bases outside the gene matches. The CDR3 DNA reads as TGTGCCAGCACTGGGACAGGTCCCCAGTCACCCCTCCACTTT. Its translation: CASTGTGPQSPLHF.

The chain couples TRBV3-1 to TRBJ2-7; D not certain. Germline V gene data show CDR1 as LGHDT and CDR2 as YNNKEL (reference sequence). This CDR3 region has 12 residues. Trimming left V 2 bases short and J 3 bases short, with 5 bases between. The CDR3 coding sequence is TGTGCCAGCAGCCAATATGGCTACGAGCAGTACTTC. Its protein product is CASSQYGYEQYF.

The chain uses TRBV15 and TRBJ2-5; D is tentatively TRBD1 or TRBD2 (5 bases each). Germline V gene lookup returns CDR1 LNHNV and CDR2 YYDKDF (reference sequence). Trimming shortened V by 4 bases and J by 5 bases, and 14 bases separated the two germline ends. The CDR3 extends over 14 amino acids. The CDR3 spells CATSTGASGETQYF. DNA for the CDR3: TGTGCCACCAGCACCGGGGCCTCAGGGGAGACCCAGTACTTC.

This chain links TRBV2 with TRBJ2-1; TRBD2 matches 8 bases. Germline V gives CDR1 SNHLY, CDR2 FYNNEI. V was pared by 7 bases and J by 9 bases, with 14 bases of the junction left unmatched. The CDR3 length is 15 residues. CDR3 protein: CASIPELTGGGEQFF. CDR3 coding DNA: TGTGCCAGCATTCCGGAGCTAACGGGAGGGGGTGAGCAGTTCTTC.

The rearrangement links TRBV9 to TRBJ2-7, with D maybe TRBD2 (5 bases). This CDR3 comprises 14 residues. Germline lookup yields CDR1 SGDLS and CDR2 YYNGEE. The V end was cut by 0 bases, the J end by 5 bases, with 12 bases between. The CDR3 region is CASSVEASYHEQYF. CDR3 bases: TGTGCCAGCAGCGTAGAGGCTAGCTACCACGAGCAGTACTTC.

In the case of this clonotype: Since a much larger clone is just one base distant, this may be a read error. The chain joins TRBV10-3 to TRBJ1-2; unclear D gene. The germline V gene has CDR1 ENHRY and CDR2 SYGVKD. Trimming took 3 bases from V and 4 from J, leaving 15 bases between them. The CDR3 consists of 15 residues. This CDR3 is CAISESGLGSYGYTF. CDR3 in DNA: TGTGCCATCAGTGAATCCGGTCTCGGGTCCTATGGCTACACCTTC.

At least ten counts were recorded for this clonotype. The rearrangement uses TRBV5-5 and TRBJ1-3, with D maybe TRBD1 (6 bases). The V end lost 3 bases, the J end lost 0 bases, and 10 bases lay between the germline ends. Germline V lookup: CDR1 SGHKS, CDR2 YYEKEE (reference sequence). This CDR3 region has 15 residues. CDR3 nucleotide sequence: TGTGCCAGCAGCTCGGGACACCGCTCTGGAAACACCATATATTTT. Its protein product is CASSSGHRSGNTIYF.

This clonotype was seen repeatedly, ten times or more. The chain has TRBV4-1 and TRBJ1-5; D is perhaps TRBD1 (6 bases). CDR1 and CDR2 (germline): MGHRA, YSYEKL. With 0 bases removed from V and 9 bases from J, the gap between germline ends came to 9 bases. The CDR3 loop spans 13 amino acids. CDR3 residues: CASSQDVRGPQHF. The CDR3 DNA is TGCGCCAGCAGCCAAGATGTCAGGGGGCCCCAGCATTTT.

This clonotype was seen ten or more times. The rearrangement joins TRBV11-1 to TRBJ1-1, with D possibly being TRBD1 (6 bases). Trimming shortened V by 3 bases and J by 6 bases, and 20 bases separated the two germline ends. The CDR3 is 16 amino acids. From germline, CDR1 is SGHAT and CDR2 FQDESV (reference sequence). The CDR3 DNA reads TGTGCCAGCAGCTTCCCCTCAACAGGGTACCGGGCTGAAGCTTTCTTT. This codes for CASSFPSTGYRAEAFF.

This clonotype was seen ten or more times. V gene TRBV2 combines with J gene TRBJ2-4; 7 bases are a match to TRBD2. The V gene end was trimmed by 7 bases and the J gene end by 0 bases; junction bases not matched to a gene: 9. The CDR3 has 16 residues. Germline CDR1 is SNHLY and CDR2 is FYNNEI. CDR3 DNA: TGTGCCAGCACTAACGCGGGGGTGGGAGCCAAAAACATTCAGTACTTC. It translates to CASTNAGVGAKNIQYF.

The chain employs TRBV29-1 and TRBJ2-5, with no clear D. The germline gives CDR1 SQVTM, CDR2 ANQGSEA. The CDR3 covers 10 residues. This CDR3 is CSAHGETQYF. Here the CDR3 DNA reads TGCAGTGCCCACGGGGAGACCCAGTACTTC.

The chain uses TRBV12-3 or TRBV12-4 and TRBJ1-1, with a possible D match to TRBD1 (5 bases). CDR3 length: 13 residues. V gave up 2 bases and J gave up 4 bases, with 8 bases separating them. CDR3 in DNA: TGTGCCAGCAGTTTATGGGGGGTCACTGAAGCTTTCTTT. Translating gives CASSLWGVTEAFF.

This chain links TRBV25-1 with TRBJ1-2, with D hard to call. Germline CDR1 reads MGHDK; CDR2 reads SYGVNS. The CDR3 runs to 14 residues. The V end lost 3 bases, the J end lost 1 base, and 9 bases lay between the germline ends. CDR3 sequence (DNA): TGTGCCAGCAGTGAGGCAGTCCTTAACTATGGCTACACCTTC. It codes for CASSEAVLNYGYTF.

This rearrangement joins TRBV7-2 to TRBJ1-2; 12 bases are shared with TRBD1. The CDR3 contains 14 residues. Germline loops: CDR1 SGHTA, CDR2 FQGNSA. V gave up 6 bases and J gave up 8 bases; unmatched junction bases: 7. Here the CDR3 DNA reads TGTGCCAGCAGGGACCGGGACAGGGGGCAAGGCTACACCTTC. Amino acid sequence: CASRDRDRGQGYTF.

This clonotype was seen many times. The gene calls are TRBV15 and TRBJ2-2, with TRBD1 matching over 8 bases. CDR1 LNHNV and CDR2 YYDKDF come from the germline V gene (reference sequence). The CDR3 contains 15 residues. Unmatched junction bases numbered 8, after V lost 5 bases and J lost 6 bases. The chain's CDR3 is CATSSRQGSAGELFF. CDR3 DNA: TGTGCCACCAGCTCACGACAGGGGAGCGCCGGGGAGCTGTTTTTT.

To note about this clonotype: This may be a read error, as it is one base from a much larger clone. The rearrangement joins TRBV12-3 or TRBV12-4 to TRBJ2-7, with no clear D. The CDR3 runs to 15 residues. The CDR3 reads CASSLEEWLGYERYF. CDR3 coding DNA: TGTGCCAGCAGTTTAGAGGAATGGCTTGGATACGAGCGGTACTTC.

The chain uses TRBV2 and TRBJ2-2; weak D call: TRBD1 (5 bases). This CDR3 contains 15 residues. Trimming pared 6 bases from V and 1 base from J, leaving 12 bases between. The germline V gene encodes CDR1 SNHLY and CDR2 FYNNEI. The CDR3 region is CASRLDNWNTGELFF. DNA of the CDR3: TGTGCCAGCAGATTGGACAACTGGAACACCGGGGAGCTGTTTTTT. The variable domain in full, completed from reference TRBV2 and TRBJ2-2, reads EPEVTQTPSHQVTQMGQEVILRCVPISNHLYFYWYRQILGQKVEFLVSFYNNEISEKSEIFDDQFSVERPDGSNFTLKIRSTKLEDSAMYFCASRLDNWNTGELFFGEGSRLTVL.

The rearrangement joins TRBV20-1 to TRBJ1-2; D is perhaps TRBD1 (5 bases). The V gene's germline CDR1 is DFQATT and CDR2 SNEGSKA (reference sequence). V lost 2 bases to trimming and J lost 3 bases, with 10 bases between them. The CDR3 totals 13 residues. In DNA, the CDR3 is TGCAGTGCTAGACCGCCGGGGGACTATGGCTACACCTTC. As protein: CSARPPGDYGYTF.

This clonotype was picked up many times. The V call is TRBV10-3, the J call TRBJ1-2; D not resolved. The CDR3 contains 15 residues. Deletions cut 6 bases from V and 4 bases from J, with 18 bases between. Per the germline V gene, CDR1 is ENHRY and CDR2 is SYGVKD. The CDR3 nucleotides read TGTGCCATCAGCCCCCGGCAGGAGCCTTCCTATGGCTACACCTTC. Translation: CAISPRQEPSYGYTF.

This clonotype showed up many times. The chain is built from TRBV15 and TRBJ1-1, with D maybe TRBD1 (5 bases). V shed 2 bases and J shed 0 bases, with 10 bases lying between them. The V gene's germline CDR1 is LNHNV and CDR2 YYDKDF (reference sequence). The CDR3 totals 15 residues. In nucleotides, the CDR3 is TGTGCCACCAGCAGATCAGGGAGGGTGAACACTGAAGCTTTCTTT. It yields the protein CATSRSGRVNTEAFF.

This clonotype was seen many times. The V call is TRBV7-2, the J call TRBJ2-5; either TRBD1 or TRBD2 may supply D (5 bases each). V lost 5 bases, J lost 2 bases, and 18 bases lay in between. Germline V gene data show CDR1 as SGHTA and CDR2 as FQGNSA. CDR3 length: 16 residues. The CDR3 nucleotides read TGTGCCAGCAGCCCAGGTCTCCTGGGACCTCAAGAGACCCAGTACTTC. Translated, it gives CASSPGLLGPQETQYF.

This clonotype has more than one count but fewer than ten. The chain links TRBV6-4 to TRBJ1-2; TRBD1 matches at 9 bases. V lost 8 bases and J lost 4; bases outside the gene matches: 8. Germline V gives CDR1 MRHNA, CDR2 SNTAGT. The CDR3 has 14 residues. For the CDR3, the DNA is TGTGCCAGCGGTCCACAGGGGGCGACCTATGGCTACACCTTC. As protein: CASGPQGATYGYTF.

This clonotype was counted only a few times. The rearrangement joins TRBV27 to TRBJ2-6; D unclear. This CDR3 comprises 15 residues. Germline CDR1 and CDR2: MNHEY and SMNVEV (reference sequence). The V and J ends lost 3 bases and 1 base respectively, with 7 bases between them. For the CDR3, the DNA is TGTGCCAGCAGTTTTTACGGTTCTGGGGCCAACGTCCTGACTTTC. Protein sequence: CASSFYGSGANVLTF.

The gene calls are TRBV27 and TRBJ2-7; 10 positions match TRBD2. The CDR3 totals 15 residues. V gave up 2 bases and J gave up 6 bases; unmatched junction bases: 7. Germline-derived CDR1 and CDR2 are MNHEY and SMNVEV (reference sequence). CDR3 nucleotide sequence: TGTGCCAGCAGTTTAAGGGCTAGCGGGAGAACCGAGCAGTACTTC. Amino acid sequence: CASSLRASGRTEQYF.

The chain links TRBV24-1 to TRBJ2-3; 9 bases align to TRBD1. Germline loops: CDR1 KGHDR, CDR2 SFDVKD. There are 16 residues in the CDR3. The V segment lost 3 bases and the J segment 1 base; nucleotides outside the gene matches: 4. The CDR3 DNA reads TGTGCCACCAGTGATGAGGGACAGGGAGGCACAGATACGCAGTATTTT. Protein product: CATSDEGQGGTDTQYF.